The clone carrying this T cell receptor beta chain was counted once. Its target is unknown. This CDR3 spans 12 amino acids. V dropped 6 bases and J dropped 6 bases, with 6 bases sitting between them. Looked up from germline, CDR1 is MNHEY and CDR2 is SVGAGI. The sample belongs to a study of cytomegalovirus exposure and HLA in healthy donors. Study-wide results and caveats: Several of the most significant clusters were apparently associated with common viral pathogens in a later analysis.

In the PCR, 60 Vbeta and 13 Jbeta primers were used. Some clones are missing from TCRdb's copy, which holds only in-frame ones; the method was immunoSEQ multiplex PCR. The sample comprises 95,000 to 150,000 clones, about 80% of which are singletons, and around 3.6% rests with the top ten. The source of this sequence is a middle-aged man in good health and CMV-seronegative. The V call is TRBV6-5, the J call TRBJ1-6; no definite D call. The sample consisted of PBMCs. Here the CDR3 reads CASRAINSPLHF. CDR3 DNA sequence: TGTGCCAGCAGAGCCATTAATTCACCCCTCCACTTT.